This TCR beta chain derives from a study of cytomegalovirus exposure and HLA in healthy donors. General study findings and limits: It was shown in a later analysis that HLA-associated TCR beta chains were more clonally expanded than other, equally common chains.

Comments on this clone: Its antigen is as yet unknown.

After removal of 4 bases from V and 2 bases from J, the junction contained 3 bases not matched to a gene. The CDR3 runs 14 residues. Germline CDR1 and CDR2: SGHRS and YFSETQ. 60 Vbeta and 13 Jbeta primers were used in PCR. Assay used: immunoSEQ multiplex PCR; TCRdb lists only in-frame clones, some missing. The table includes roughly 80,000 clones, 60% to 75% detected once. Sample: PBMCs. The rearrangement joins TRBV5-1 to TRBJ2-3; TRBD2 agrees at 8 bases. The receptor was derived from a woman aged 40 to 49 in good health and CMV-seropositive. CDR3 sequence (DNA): TGCGCCAGCAGCGTTAGCGGGGCCACAGATACGCAGTATTTT. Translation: CASSVSGATDTQYF.